This passage covers 19 T cell receptor beta chains from one sample sequenced in a study of cytomegalovirus exposure and HLA in healthy donors. In the PCR, 60 Vbeta and 13 Jbeta primers were used. Data came from immunoSEQ multiplex PCR; TCRdb stores just in-frame clones and leaves some out. The sample carries about 37,000 clones, just under 75% recorded once. Sample: PBMCs. The receptors stem from a young man in good health and CMV-seronegative.

This clone has just a few counts. CDR3 sequence reads: CASSAGTSGGGNRETQYF. In DNA form, the CDR3 reads TGTGCCAGCAGCGCGGGGACTAGCGGGGGGGGAAATCGAGAGACCCAGTACTTC. This chain uses TRBV7-2 with TRBJ2-5, with TRBD2 matching 16 bases. CDR1 is SGHTA and CDR2 is FQGNSA in the germline V gene. After removal of 5 bases from V and 4 bases from J, the junction contained 10 bases not matched to a gene. CDR3 length: 18 residues.

The chain recombines TRBV11-2 with TRBJ2-2; maybe TRBD1 (5 bases). Germline CDR1 is SGHAT and CDR2 is FQNNGV. V lost 2 bases and J 1 base, leaving 11 bases between the germline ends. The CDR3 is 16 amino acids. CDR3 sequence reads: CASSLRLRVNTGELFF. The DNA for the CDR3 is TGTGCCAGCAGCTTAAGGCTCAGGGTGAACACCGGGGAGCTGTTTTTT.

This chain uses TRBV28 with TRBJ2-1, with D possibly TRBD2 on 6 matching bases. Trimming stripped 5 bases from V and 9 bases from J, with 26 bases between. In germline, CDR1 is MDHEN, CDR2 SYDVKM. The CDR3 loop spans 17 amino acids. CDR3 nucleotide sequence: TGTGCCAGCAGTCCCCCTCTCCAGTTTGTGGCGGGGACTGAGCAGTTCTTC. This encodes CASSPPLQFVAGTEQFF.

The chain is built from TRBV5-1 and TRBJ1-1; perhaps TRBD1 as D (5 bases). The germline gives CDR1 SGHRS, CDR2 YFSETQ. This CDR3 region has 15 residues. Between the trimmed V and J ends, which lost 4 bases and 8 bases, there was a span of 21 bases. CDR3 coding DNA: TGCGCCAGCAGCCCTGGACCCAAGGGGCCCCCCGAAGCTTTCTTT. The encoded protein is CASSPGPKGPPEAFF.

The chain joins TRBV7-9 to TRBJ1-2; 9 bases agree with TRBD1. With 5 bases clipped from V and 8 bases from J, the junction kept 6 bases outside the gene matches. The CDR3 has 13 residues. CDR1 is SEHNR, CDR2 FQNEAQ, per germline (reference sequence). The CDR3 protein is CASSEGQGGGYTF. CDR3 sequence (DNA): TGTGCCAGCAGCGAGGGACAGGGAGGAGGCTACACCTTC.

The chain combines TRBV18 with TRBJ2-5; D is possibly TRBD2 (5 bases). The V end was cut by 2 bases, the J end by 2 bases, with 12 bases between. Germline V gives CDR1 KGHSH, CDR2 LQKENI. The CDR3 contains 15 residues. The CDR3 bases are TGTGCCAGCTCACCAAGGCGGGCCGGGCAAGAGACCCAGTACTTC. Translation: CASSPRRAGQETQYF.

The chain carries TRBV7-6 and TRBJ2-2; 8 nucleotides match TRBD2. Germline CDR1 reads SGHVS; CDR2 reads FNYEAQ. This CDR3 spans 15 amino acids. After removal of 1 base from V and 6 bases from J, the junction contained 4 bases not matched to a gene. The CDR3 DNA reads TGTGCCAGCAGCTTAGGATCGGGGGGGGCCGGGGAGCTGTTTTTT. Its translation: CASSLGSGGAGELFF.

This clone was seen a few times. In nucleotides, the CDR3 is TGCAGCGTTTTGCCTTTCACAGGGGATTTGAACAGGACTGAAGCTTTCTTT. Encoded protein: CSVLPFTGDLNRTEAFF. V and J are TRBV29-1 and TRBJ1-1; the match to TRBD1 covers 7 bases. V lost 5 bases to trimming and J lost 5 bases; unmatched junction nucleotides: 20. The germline V gene encodes CDR1 SQVTM and CDR2 ANQGSEA. The CDR3 extends over 17 amino acids.

The chain links TRBV29-1 to TRBJ1-2, with 7 positions matching TRBD1. Unmatched junction bases numbered 7, after V lost 7 bases and J lost 5 bases. Germline CDR1 reads SQVTM; CDR2 reads ANQGSEA. The CDR3 is 12 residues long. The CDR3 DNA reads TGCAGCGCCAAAGGGGACAGATATGGCTACACCTTC. This translates into CSAKGDRYGYTF.

This chain joins TRBV18 and TRBJ1-1, with D possibly matching TRBD1 (6 bases). The CDR3 has 13 residues. Trimming stripped 8 bases from V and 3 bases from J, with 13 bases between. Germline V gene data show CDR1 as KGHSH and CDR2 as LQKENI. The CDR3 region is CASQTGGDTEAFF. The CDR3 nucleotides read TGTGCCAGCCAGACAGGAGGTGACACTGAAGCTTTCTTT.

J is TRBJ1-3 and V is TRBV6-1; possible D gene TRBD1, 6 bases. The V end lost 0 bases, the J end lost 4 bases, and 19 bases lay between the germline ends. The CDR3 spans 18 residues. Germline V gene data show CDR1 as MNHNS and CDR2 as SASEGT. The CDR3 sequence is CASSEALLLQGSGNTIYF. DNA for the CDR3: TGTGCCAGCAGTGAAGCGCTTCTTTTACAGGGCTCCGGAAACACCATATATTTT.

This chain connects TRBV15 to TRBJ2-3; 12 bases agree with TRBD2. CDR1 is LNHNV and CDR2 is YYDKDF in the germline V gene (reference sequence). Losses at the gene ends were 0 bases for V and 4 bases for J; bases not matched to a gene: 5. This CDR3 region has 17 residues. CDR3: CATSRDLAGGPPDTQYF. CDR3 sequence (DNA): TGTGCCACCAGCAGAGACCTAGCGGGGGGGCCCCCAGATACGCAGTATTTT.

The rearrangement links TRBV27 to TRBJ2-3, with TRBD2 as a possible D gene (6 bases). Trimming stripped 7 bases from V and 4 bases from J, with 15 bases between. Germline loops: CDR1 MNHEY, CDR2 SMNVEV (reference sequence). This CDR3 has 14 residues. Here the CDR3 DNA reads TGTGCCAGCAACGGGGGTGGGTACGCAGATACGCAGTATTTT. Translating it yields CASNGGGYADTQYF.

The chain employs TRBV1 and TRBJ2-2; TRBD2 reflects the table's D call only, with no check against the DNA. TRBV1 is deemed a pseudogene. This CDR3 is 16 amino acids long. Here the CDR3 DNA reads TGCACCAGCAGCCGAGGCGGGCGCCGATACACCGGGGAGCTGTTTTTT. Translated: CTSSRGGRRYTGELFF.

V usage is TRBV7-2 and J usage is TRBJ2-2; a possible D gene is TRBD2 (5 bases). Per the germline V gene, CDR1 is SGHTA and CDR2 is FQGNSA. This CDR3 has 15 amino acids. Trimming removed 2 bases at V and 5 bases at J, with 12 bases between. Written as DNA, the CDR3 is TGTGCCAGCAGCTTATCGGGTCTAGCAACCGGGGAGCTGTTTTTT. It translates to CASSLSGLATGELFF.

V gene TRBV15 combines with J gene TRBJ1-3; tentative D call: TRBD1 (6 bases). Germline V gives CDR1 LNHNV, CDR2 YYDKDF (reference sequence). The ends were cut back, 2 bases at V and 0 bases at J, with 14 bases in the middle. The CDR3 loop spans 17 amino acids. The CDR3 protein is CATSRWGPASSGNTIYF. In DNA form, the CDR3 reads TGTGCCACCAGCAGATGGGGGCCAGCTAGCTCTGGAAACACCATATATTTT.

This clone was detected once. The chain employs TRBV6-1 and TRBJ2-7, with 7 bases that match TRBD2. CDR1 is MNHNS, CDR2 SASEGT, per germline. V dropped 6 bases and J dropped 2; count of bases not matched to a gene: 7. The CDR3 consists of 14 residues. The CDR3 DNA sequence: TGTGCCAGCAGGGCCGGCCGGGGGGCCTACGAGCAGTACTTC. Protein: CASRAGRGAYEQYF.

The chain carries TRBV7-8 and TRBJ1-2; D is undetermined. V was shortened by 1 base and J by 4 bases, with 7 bases between the two germline ends. Per the germline V gene, CDR1 is SGHVS and CDR2 is FQNEAQ. The CDR3 extends over 13 amino acids. The CDR3 here is CASSLGALYGYTF. DNA of the CDR3: TGTGCCAGCAGCTTAGGGGCCCTCTATGGCTACACCTTC.

This clone was observed a handful of times. The V call is TRBV7-9, the J call TRBJ2-5; 7 nucleotides match TRBD2. V dropped 3 bases and J dropped 1; count of bases not matched to a gene: 2. CDR3 size: 14 residues. The germline CDR1 and CDR2 sequences are SEHNR and FQNEAQ (reference sequence). The CDR3 DNA is TGTGCCAGCAGCTTCCTAGCGGCCCAAGAGACCCAGTACTTC. Protein sequence: CASSFLAAQETQYF. Based on the CDR3 plus reference TRBV7-9 and TRBJ2-5, the full variable domain is DTGVSQNPRHKITKRGQNVTFRCDPISEHNRLYWYRQTLGQGPEFLTYFQNEAQLEKSRLLSDRFSAERPKGSFSTLEIQRTEQGDSAMYLCASSFLAAQETQYFGPGTRLLVL.